The next 16 T cell receptor beta chains were all read from a single sample in a study of shared clonotypes between healthy human individuals. Profiled with immunoSEQ multiplex PCR; TCRdb holds only in-frame clones, not every one. Of a few million clones listed, more than 80% are singletons. Sequencing was done on a sample of naive CD4+ T cells from PBMCs. Subset defined: CD45RA+ positively selected. The receptors shown here come from a man between 18 and 35 years old in good health. Some clones in this sample may be carry-over from other donors' samples.

This sequence joins TRBV9 and TRBJ1-4; tentatively, D is TRBD1 (6 bases). The germline gives CDR1 SGDLS, CDR2 YYNGEE. With 4 bases removed from V and 4 bases from J, the gap between germline ends came to 11 bases. The CDR3 extends over 14 amino acids. CDR3 nucleotide sequence: TGTGCCAGCAGCAAGGGGGGGCATAATGAAAAACTGTTTTTT. Translating gives CASSKGGHNEKLFF.

The chain recombines TRBV6-1 with TRBJ1-5; no definite D call. Germline V gene lookup returns CDR1 MNHNS and CDR2 SASEGT. Trimming cost V 2 bases and J 5 bases, with 4 bases left between them. This CDR3 comprises 12 residues. CDR3 protein: CASSEFDQPQHF. The CDR3 DNA follows: TGTGCCAGCAGTGAATTTGATCAGCCCCAGCATTTT.

The gene calls are TRBV5-1 and TRBJ2-5; a weak D match, TRBD1 (5 bases). The better agreement between TRBJ2-7 and the DNA end casts doubt on the J call. The CDR3 runs 14 residues. Germline V gives CDR1 SGHRS, CDR2 YFSETQ. The CDR3 DNA sequence: TGCGCCAGCAGCTTGAGTTCCAGGGCCTACGAGCAGTACTTC. It yields the protein CASSLSSRAYEQYF.

This rearrangement joins TRBV28 to TRBJ2-5; possible D gene TRBD2, 5 bases. This CDR3 comprises 13 residues. V lost 5 bases and J lost 2, with 9 bases in between. The germline CDR1 and CDR2 sequences are MDHEN and SYDVKM. The CDR3 bases are TGTGCCAGCAGTCAGACTATACAAGAGACCCAGTACTTC. It translates to CASSQTIQETQYF. Full variable domain (missing parts from reference TRBV28 and TRBJ2-5): DVKVTQSSRYLVKRTGEKVFLECVQDMDHENMFWYRQDPGLGLRLIYFSYDVKMKEKGDIPEGYSVSREKKERFSLILESASTNQTSMYLCASSQTIQETQYFGPGTRLLVL.

The chain links TRBV9 to TRBJ1-5; 9 nucleotides match TRBD1. Per the germline V gene, CDR1 is SGDLS and CDR2 is YYNGEE. The CDR3 extends over 16 amino acids. Trimming removed 4 bases from V and 8 bases from J; junction bases left unmatched: 13. The CDR3 coding sequence is TGTGCCAGCAGCACACACGGGGGGACAGGGATCGAGCCCCAGCATTTT. Translation gives CASSTHGGTGIEPQHF.

This clone was counted once. The chain employs TRBV21-1 and TRBJ2-2; no check of the table's D call, TRBD2, against the DNA was made. TRBV21-1 is listed as a pseudogene. There are 18 residues in the CDR3. The CDR3 loop reads CASSNKLGGNEFAGELFF. The CDR3 bases are TGTGCCAGCAGCAATAAATTAGGAGGGAATGAATTTGCTGGGGAGCTGTTTTTT.

The chain is built from TRBV9 and TRBJ1-2; a possible D gene is TRBD1 (5 bases). Trimming took 4 bases from V and 4 from J, leaving 14 bases between them. Germline CDR1 SGDLS, CDR2 YYNGEE. The CDR3 is 14 amino acids. This chain's CDR3 is CASSYSGGGYGYTF. In nucleotides, the CDR3 is TGTGCCAGCAGCTACTCGGGGGGAGGCTATGGCTACACCTTC.

The V and J genes are TRBV7-9 and TRBJ2-7; TRBD1 matches at 7 bases. The CDR3 extends over 16 amino acids. The germline V gene has CDR1 SEHNR and CDR2 FQNEAQ (reference sequence). Trimming removed 3 bases from V and 0 bases from J; junction bases left unmatched: 8. Here the CDR3 DNA reads TGTGCCAGCAGCTTCACCGGGACAGCAACCTCCTACGAGCAGTACTTC. Amino acids: CASSFTGTATSYEQYF.

This chain joins TRBV19 and TRBJ2-3; no clear D. V lost 5 bases, J lost 0 bases, and 15 bases lay in between. From germline, CDR1 is LNHDA and CDR2 SQIVND (reference sequence). The CDR3 covers 16 residues. In DNA, the CDR3 is TGTGCCAGTAGTTCCCGGGCAGGATCTAGCACAGATACGCAGTATTTT. Its protein product is CASSSRAGSSTDTQYF.

The chain joins TRBV20-1 to TRBJ1-2; D possibly corresponds to TRBD1 (5 bases). The CDR3 totals 11 residues. V lost 6 bases to trimming and J lost 8 bases, with 13 bases between them. CDR1 is DFQATT and CDR2 is SNEGSKA in the germline V gene (reference sequence). DNA of the CDR3: TGCAGTGCGCGAAGACAGCAGGGCTACACCTTC. This translates into CSARRQQGYTF.

Regarding this clone: Other DNA sequences of this sample code for an identical CDR3. The J gene is TRBJ2-1, the V gene TRBV9, with D perhaps TRBD1 (5 bases). From germline, CDR1 is SGDLS and CDR2 YYNGEE. Trimming cost V 0 bases and J 6 bases, with 7 bases left between them. The CDR3 runs to 13 residues. CDR3 protein: CASSVGRVNEQFF. In DNA form, the CDR3 reads TGTGCCAGCAGCGTAGGCAGGGTCAATGAGCAGTTCTTC.

The rearrangement joins TRBV5-5 to TRBJ2-5; D is unresolved. V lost 2 bases and J 0 bases, leaving 5 bases between the germline ends. This CDR3 has 13 amino acids. Looked up from germline, CDR1 is SGHKS and CDR2 is YYEKEE (reference sequence). CDR3 bases: TGTGCCAGCAGCTTAACAGACCAAGAGACCCAGTACTTC. This sequence encodes CASSLTDQETQYF.

V and J are TRBV5-1 and TRBJ2-5; 12 bases fit TRBD2. Looked up from germline, CDR1 is SGHRS and CDR2 is YFSETQ. Unmatched junction bases numbered 10, after V lost 2 bases and J lost 5 bases. This CDR3 is built from 17 residues. The CDR3 loop reads CASSFLAGGSLWETQYF. CDR3 sequence (DNA): TGCGCCAGCAGCTTTCTAGCGGGAGGGTCCCTCTGGGAGACCCAGTACTTC.

This chain links TRBV28 with TRBJ2-5, with a possible D match to TRBD2 (5 bases). CDR1 is MDHEN and CDR2 is SYDVKM in the germline V gene. CDR3 length equals 15 residues. Trimming removed 5 bases from V and 5 bases from J, with 18 bases in between. The DNA of the CDR3 is TGTGCCAGCAGTACCCCCCTTGAGGGAGTGGAGACCCAGTACTTC. Translating it yields CASSTPLEGVETQYF.

The J gene is TRBJ2-1, the V gene TRBV2; tentatively, D is TRBD1 (5 bases). The CDR3 covers 15 residues. Looked up from germline, CDR1 is SNHLY and CDR2 is FYNNEI. V was pared by 3 bases and J by 7 bases, with 16 bases between. The CDR3 DNA follows: TGTGCCAGCAGTGAGTTGGGGCAGGGATGGAATGAGCAGTTCTTC. This encodes CASSELGQGWNEQFF. Combining the CDR3 with reference TRBV2 and TRBJ2-1 gives the whole variable domain EPEVTQTPSHQVTQMGQEVILRCVPISNHLYFYWYRQILGQKVEFLVSFYNNEISEKSEIFDDQFSVERPDGSNFTLKIRSTKLEDSAMYFCASSELGQGWNEQFFGPGTRLTVL.

This clone appeared once. This sequence joins TRBV28 and TRBJ1-2; D gene uncertain. The CDR3 totals 14 residues. The V end lost 5 bases, the J end lost 8 bases, and 18 bases lay between the germline ends. The germline CDR1 and CDR2 sequences are MDHEN and SYDVKM. In DNA, the CDR3 is TGTGCCAGCAGTCTGGCGGGGTTTATAGAAGGCTACACCTTC. Its protein product is CASSLAGFIEGYTF.